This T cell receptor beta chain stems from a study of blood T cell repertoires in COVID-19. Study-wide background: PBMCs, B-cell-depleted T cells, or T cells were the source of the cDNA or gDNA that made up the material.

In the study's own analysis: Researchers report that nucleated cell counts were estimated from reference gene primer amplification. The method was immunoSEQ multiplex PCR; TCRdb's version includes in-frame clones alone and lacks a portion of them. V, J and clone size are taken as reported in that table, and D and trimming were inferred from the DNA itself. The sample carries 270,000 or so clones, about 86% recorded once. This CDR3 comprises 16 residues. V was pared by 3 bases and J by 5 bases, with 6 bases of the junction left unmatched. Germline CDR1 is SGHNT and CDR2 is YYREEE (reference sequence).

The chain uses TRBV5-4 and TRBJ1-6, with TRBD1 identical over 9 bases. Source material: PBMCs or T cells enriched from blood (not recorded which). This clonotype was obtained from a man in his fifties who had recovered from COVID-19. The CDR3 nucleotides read TGTGCCAGCAGCTCAAGCGGGACAGGGAATAATTCACCCCTCCACTTT. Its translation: CASSSSGTGNNSPLHF.